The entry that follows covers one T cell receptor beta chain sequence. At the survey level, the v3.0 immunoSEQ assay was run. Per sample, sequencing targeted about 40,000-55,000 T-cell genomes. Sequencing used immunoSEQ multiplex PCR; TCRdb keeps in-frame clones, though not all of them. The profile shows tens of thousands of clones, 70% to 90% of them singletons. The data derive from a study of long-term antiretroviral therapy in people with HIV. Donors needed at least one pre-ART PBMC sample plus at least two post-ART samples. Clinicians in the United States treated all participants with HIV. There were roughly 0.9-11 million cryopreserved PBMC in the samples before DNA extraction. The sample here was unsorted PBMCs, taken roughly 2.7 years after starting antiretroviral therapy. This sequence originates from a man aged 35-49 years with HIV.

The CDR3 DNA follows: TGTGCCAGCAGGACGTCTGAGAGCAATCAGCCCCAGCATTTT. As protein: CASRTSESNQPQHF. The chain carries TRBV28 and TRBJ1-5; D gene uncertain. Germline V CDR1 and CDR2: MDHEN, SYDVKM. Trimming pared 6 bases from V and 1 base from J, leaving 10 bases between. This CDR3 region has 14 residues. Drawing the rest from reference TRBV28 and TRBJ1-5, the complete variable domain is DVKVTQSSRYLVKRTGEKVFLECVQDMDHENMFWYRQDPGLGLRLIYFSYDVKMKEKGDIPEGYSVSREKKERFSLILESASTNQTSMYLCASRTSESNQPQHFGDGTRLSIL.